The clone carrying this T cell receptor beta chain was seen more than once but under ten times. Its antigen remains unidentified. It may be a read error: a sequence one base away is much more abundant. The CDR3 length is 15 residues. Per the germline V gene, CDR1 is DFQATT and CDR2 is SNEGSKA (reference sequence). This record comes from a study of response to subunit inactivated influenza vaccine. Whole-study findings and limits: Each seasonal flu vaccination may recruit only limited new T cells, authors suggested.

One entry per CDR3 protein results from TCRdb running MiXCR on the RT-PCR reads. The sample has some 520,000 distinct CDR3 sequences; 16% are singletons. The chain joins TRBV20-1 to TRBJ2-3; a possible D gene is TRBD2 (5 bases). The clonotype originates from a man in his fifties or sixties who received an inactivated influenza vaccine. Sequences were derived from CD4+ T cells sorted from PBMCs, sampled around 25 months after vaccination. The CDR3 protein is CCARDGGPSTDTQYF. In DNA, the CDR3 is TGCTGTGCTAGAGATGGCGGGCCTAGCACAGATACGCAGTATTTT.